A selection of T cell receptor beta chains follows, all from one sample in a study of shared clonotypes between healthy human individuals. The repertoire was sequenced with immunoSEQ multiplex PCR; TCRdb's copy has only in-frame clones and lacks some. Of some 550,000 clones in the sample, 97% are singletons; the top ten hold less than 0.065%. Sample: naive CD4+ T cells sorted from blood. These TCRs come from a woman in her thirties in good health. The CDR3 runs from the conserved cysteine through the conserved F or W. D genes are given only for firm matches. Size values are once, few and many counts, or a class for expanded clones, and some rows have none.

CASSPERVAASEQYF | TGTGCCAGCTCACCAGAAAGGGTAGCGGCCTCCGAGCAGTACTTC | TRBJ2-7 | - | TRBV18 | -
CASSSSFGTVNTEAFF | TGTGCCAGCAGCTCGTCCTTCGGGACAGTGAACACTGAAGCTTTCTTT | TRBJ1-1 | - | TRBV5-6 | TRBD1
CASSPTGLAVQETQYF | TGTGCCAGCAGCCCCACCGGACTAGCGGTTCAAGAGACCCAGTACTTC | TRBJ2-5 | - | TRBV9 | TRBD2
CASSLTRSYEQYF | TGTGCCAGCAGCCTAACTAGGTCCTACGAGCAGTACTTC | TRBJ2-7 | - | TRBV6-1 | -
CASSPLAGGYEQYF | TGTGCCAGCAGCCCTTTGGCGGGAGGCTACGAGCAGTACTTC | TRBJ2-7 | - | TRBV11-1 | TRBD2
CASSGTGEDTQYF | TGTGCCAGCAGCGGGACAGGGGAGGATACGCAGTATTTT | TRBJ2-3 | - | TRBV7-9 | TRBD1
CASKGGISGELFF | TGTGCCAGCAAAGGAGGGATCTCCGGGGAGCTGTTTTTT | TRBJ2-2 | once | TRBV6-6 | -
CASSPSTSGYNEQFF | TGTGCCAGCAGCCCCTCGACTAGCGGCTACAATGAGCAGTTCTTC | TRBJ2-1 | - | TRBV7-2 | TRBD2
CSANWGQGYEQYF | TGCAGCGCCAATTGGGGACAGGGCTACGAGCAGTACTTC | TRBJ2-7 | - | TRBV29-1 | TRBD1
CASSPGTATYEQYF | TGTGCCAGCTCACCAGGGACGGCGACCTACGAGCAGTACTTC | TRBJ2-7 | - | TRBV18 | -
CASSQGLARGNEQFF | TGTGCCAGCAGCCAGGGACTAGCGAGGGGTAATGAGCAGTTCTTC | TRBJ2-1 | - | TRBV7-3 | TRBD2
CASSLGYEQFF | TGTGCCAGCAGTTTAGGGTATGAGCAGTTCTTC | TRBJ2-1 | - | TRBV28 | -
CASSLRGDRGHEQYF | TGTGCCAGCAGCTTACGGGGGGACAGGGGTCACGAGCAGTACTTC | TRBJ2-7 | - | TRBV7-8 | TRBD1
CASSFMLQQNTEAFF | TGTGCCAGCAGCTTCATGCTCCAGCAGAACACTGAAGCTTTCTTT | TRBJ1-1 | - | TRBV5-5 | -
CASSLRTVSYEQYF | TGTGCCAGCAGCCTTAGGACAGTCTCCTACGAGCAGTACTTC | TRBJ2-7 | - | TRBV14 | -
CASSPGLASEQYF | TGTGCCAGCAGCCCGGGACTAGCAAGCGAGCAGTACTTC | TRBJ2-7 | - | TRBV7-9 | TRBD2
CASGVRQDNTEAFF | TGTGCCAGCGGCGTTCGCCAGGACAACACTGAAGCTTTCTTT | TRBJ1-1 | - | TRBV7-9 | -
CASSAGVTGELFF | TGTGCCAGCTCAGCAGGGGTCACCGGGGAGCTGTTTTTT | TRBJ2-2 | - | TRBV18 | -
CASSLAGAGRDAEAFF | TGTGCCAGCAGCTTAGCCGGGGCGGGTAGGGACGCTGAAGCTTTCTTT | TRBJ1-1 | once | TRBV7-2 | -
CASSQVPPGQILLVTEAFF | TGTGCCAGCAGCCAAGTCCCTCCGGGACAGATCCTTCTTGTCACTGAAGCTTTCTTT | TRBJ1-1 | - | TRBV14 | TRBD1
CASSPLTVAGSSYEQYF | TGTGCCAGCAGCCCCCTAACGGTGGCAGGGAGCTCCTACGAGCAGTACTTC | TRBJ2-7 | - | TRBV14 | -
CASSPFNGRGYEQYF | TGTGCCAGCTCACCATTTAACGGGAGGGGATACGAGCAGTACTTC | TRBJ2-7 | - | TRBV18 | TRBD2
CASREGSTDTQYF | TGTGCCAGCAGGGAAGGGAGCACAGATACGCAGTATTTT | TRBJ2-3 | - | TRBV2 | -
CASRRDTLYEQYF | TGTGCCAGCAGACGGGACACACTATACGAGCAGTACTTC | TRBJ2-7 | once | TRBV28 | -
CASSEGLAGPQFF | TGTGCCAGCAGCGAGGGGCTAGCGGGTCCTCAGTTCTTC | TRBJ2-1 | once | TRBV6-4 | TRBD2
CASRTGRYEQYF | TGTGCCAGCAGGACGGGTAGATACGAGCAGTACTTC | TRBJ2-7 | - | TRBV6-5 | -
CASSLQTSGRFF | TGTGCCAGCAGTTTACAGACTAGCGGGAGATTCTTC | TRBJ2-1 | - | TRBV28 | TRBD2
CASSRAGRTEAFF | TGTGCCAGCAGCAGGGCCGGGAGGACTGAAGCTTTCTTT | TRBJ1-1 | once | TRBV28 | -
CASSEQGRSEQYF | TGTGCCAGCAGTGAGCAGGGAAGGTCCGAGCAGTACTTC | TRBJ2-7 | - | TRBV25-1 | -
CASSLGTGNEAFF | TGTGCCAGCAGCCTAGGGACAGGTAATGAAGCTTTCTTT | TRBJ1-1 | - | TRBV11-3 | TRBD1
CASSPLGGSNTGELFF | TGTGCCAGCTCACCACTGGGAGGGTCGAACACCGGGGAGCTGTTTTTT | TRBJ2-2 | - | TRBV18 | TRBD2
CASSYSGDNNQPQHF | TGTGCCAGCAGTTACTCCGGGGACAACAATCAGCCCCAGCATTTT | TRBJ1-5 | once | TRBV6-5 | -
CTSSQEWGRAFYEQYF | TGCACCAGCAGCCAAGAATGGGGCCGGGCGTTCTACGAGCAGTACTTC | TRBJ2-7 | - | TRBV1 | -
CASILLATAEAFF | TGTGCCAGCATCCTATTAGCGACTGCAGAAGCTTTCTTT | TRBJ1-1 | - | TRBV7-9 | -
CASSVMGGSTGELFF | TGTGCCAGTAGTGTCATGGGCGGGTCCACCGGGGAGCTGTTTTTT | TRBJ2-2 | - | TRBV19 | -
CASSVRSGYNEQFF | TGCGCCAGCAGCGTCCGTTCTGGGTACAATGAGCAGTTCTTC | TRBJ2-1 | - | TRBV5-1 | -
CATSRTSGATDTQYF | TGTGCCACGAGTCGGACTAGCGGCGCCACAGATACGCAGTATTTT | TRBJ2-3 | - | TRBV28 | TRBD2
CASRVQGREQYF | TGTGCCAGCAGGGTACAGGGCCGGGAGCAGTACTTC | TRBJ2-7 | - | TRBV28 | -